These T cell receptor beta chains were read from a single sample in a study of control samples from healthy donors and cancer patients. Sequencing used immunoSEQ multiplex PCR; TCRdb keeps in-frame clones, though not all of them. The sample lists about 80,000 clones, around nine tenths occurring once. Input material: blood. Receptor source: a man aged 50 to 60 in good health. The CDR3 runs from the conserved cysteine through the conserved F or W. Each record gives: J gene, clone size, V gene, D gene, CDR3 DNA, CDR3 protein. D genes are given only for firm matches. The size field is filled for only some rows; it gives once, few, many or a size class.

j_call: TRBJ2-2; clone_size: NA; v_call: TRBV24-1; d_call: TRBD1; cdr3_nt: TGTGCCACCAGTGACCAGACGACAGGGCTGGCCGGGGAGCTGTTTTTT; cdr3_aa: CATSDQTTGLAGELFF
j_call: TRBJ2-6; clone_size: NA; v_call: TRBV7-9; d_call: TRBD1; cdr3_nt: TGTGCCAGCGCCGGGACAGCTGGGGCCAACGTCCTGACTTTC; cdr3_aa: CASAGTAGANVLTF
j_call: TRBJ2-3; clone_size: NA; v_call: TRBV5-1; d_call: TRBD2; cdr3_nt: TGCGCCAGCAGCACGGGGGGAAGCACAGATACGCAGTATTTT; cdr3_aa: CASSTGGSTDTQYF
j_call: TRBJ1-2; clone_size: NA; v_call: TRBV30; d_call: NA; cdr3_nt: TGTGCCTGGAGTACCACTCCTAACTATGGCTACACCTTC; cdr3_aa: CAWSTTPNYGYTF
j_call: TRBJ1-2; clone_size: NA; v_call: TRBV27; d_call: NA; cdr3_nt: TGTGCCAGCGGGGCTAACTATGGCTACACCTTC; cdr3_aa: CASGANYGYTF
j_call: TRBJ1-2; clone_size: NA; v_call: TRBV20-1; d_call: NA; cdr3_nt: TGCAGCCTCTGGAACTATGGCTACACCTTC; cdr3_aa: CSLWNYGYTF
j_call: TRBJ2-3; clone_size: NA; v_call: TRBV6-1; d_call: NA; cdr3_nt: TGTGCCAGCAGTGAAGTATGGACAGATACGCAGTATTTT; cdr3_aa: CASSEVWTDTQYF
j_call: TRBJ1-5; clone_size: NA; v_call: TRBV2; d_call: NA; cdr3_nt: TGTGCCAGCAGACCAGGGGATAGGGGCAATCAGCCCCAGCATTTT; cdr3_aa: CASRPGDRGNQPQHF
j_call: TRBJ1-2; clone_size: once; v_call: TRBV5-4; d_call: NA; cdr3_nt: TGTGCCAGCAGTTCAGGTGGAAACGGGTATGGCTACACCTTC; cdr3_aa: CASSSGGNGYGYTF
j_call: TRBJ1-5; clone_size: NA; v_call: TRBV15; d_call: TRBD1; cdr3_nt: TGTGCCACCAGCAGAGATTCCGCGACAGGGGGAGGCAATCAGCCCCAGCATTTT; cdr3_aa: CATSRDSATGGGNQPQHF
j_call: TRBJ1-3; clone_size: NA; v_call: TRBV6-1; d_call: TRBD1; cdr3_nt: TGTGCCAGCAGTGAAGACGACAGGGGATACACCATATATTTT; cdr3_aa: CASSEDDRGYTIYF
j_call: TRBJ1-2; clone_size: NA; v_call: TRBV30; d_call: NA; cdr3_nt: TGTGCCTGGAGCCTTACAGTTAACTATGGCTACACCTTC; cdr3_aa: CAWSLTVNYGYTF
j_call: TRBJ1-1; clone_size: once; v_call: TRBV7-9; d_call: NA; cdr3_nt: TGTGCCAGCATCAGCTCAAACCTGAACACTGAAGCTTTCTTT; cdr3_aa: CASISSNLNTEAFF
j_call: TRBJ1-3; clone_size: NA; v_call: TRBV6-5; d_call: TRBD1; cdr3_nt: TGTGCCAGCAGTTCGAAGGACAGGGGGCTCGGAAACACCATATATTTT; cdr3_aa: CASSSKDRGLGNTIYF
j_call: TRBJ1-2; clone_size: NA; v_call: TRBV7-9; d_call: TRBD1; cdr3_nt: TGTGCCAGCAGCTGGGAGGGGGCCGGTGGCTACACCTTC; cdr3_aa: CASSWEGAGGYTF
j_call: TRBJ1-5; clone_size: NA; v_call: TRBV18; d_call: NA; cdr3_nt: TGTGCCAGCTCACCAGGGGTCAATCAGCCCCAGCATTTT; cdr3_aa: CASSPGVNQPQHF
j_call: TRBJ2-7; clone_size: once; v_call: TRBV19; d_call: TRBD1; cdr3_nt: TGTGCCAGTAGTCCGGGACAGGGATTGAACGAGCAGTACTTC; cdr3_aa: CASSPGQGLNEQYF
j_call: TRBJ1-5; clone_size: NA; v_call: TRBV5-4; d_call: NA; cdr3_nt: TGTGCCAGCAGCTTGTGTACAGCCCTCATGGCCCAGCATTTT; cdr3_aa: CASSLCTALMAQHF
j_call: TRBJ1-4; clone_size: NA; v_call: TRBV18; d_call: NA; cdr3_nt: TGTGCCAGCTCACGAGAGATTTCAATTAATGAAAAACTGTTTTTT; cdr3_aa: CASSREISINEKLFF
j_call: TRBJ1-1; clone_size: NA; v_call: TRBV19; d_call: NA; cdr3_nt: TGTGCCAGTAGCTATACGAACACTGAAGCTTTCTTT; cdr3_aa: CASSYTNTEAFF
j_call: TRBJ2-1; clone_size: once; v_call: TRBV2; d_call: TRBD1; cdr3_nt: TGTGCCAGCAGTGGAGGACAGGGGTTTAGCTACAATGAGCAGTTCTTC; cdr3_aa: CASSGGQGFSYNEQFF
j_call: TRBJ1-2; clone_size: few; v_call: TRBV29-1; d_call: NA; cdr3_nt: TGCAGCGTTGCCCCAGGCTACACCTTC; cdr3_aa: CSVAPGYTF
j_call: TRBJ1-5; clone_size: NA; v_call: TRBV4-1; d_call: NA; cdr3_nt: TGCGCCAGCAGCCAAGAAGGGGGAGGGGGGTTTCAGCCCCAGCATTTT; cdr3_aa: CASSQEGGGGFQPQHF
j_call: TRBJ1-4; clone_size: NA; v_call: TRBV10-2; d_call: NA; cdr3_nt: TGCGCCAGCAGTGAGAGGCCAACTAATGAAAAACTGTTTTTT; cdr3_aa: CASSERPTNEKLFF
j_call: TRBJ1-2; clone_size: NA; v_call: TRBV5-1; d_call: NA; cdr3_nt: TGCGCCAGCAGCTTGATCGAACGGGCCGCCTCCTATGGCTACACCTTC; cdr3_aa: CASSLIERAASYGYTF
j_call: TRBJ1-2; clone_size: NA; v_call: TRBV25-1; d_call: NA; cdr3_nt: TGTGCCAGCAGTGATGTATTCGAGGGAAGTCGCTACACCTTC; cdr3_aa: CASSDVFEGSRYTF
j_call: TRBJ1-5; clone_size: NA; v_call: TRBV19; d_call: NA; cdr3_nt: TGTGCCAGTAGTATAGGTAATCAGCCCCAGCATTTT; cdr3_aa: CASSIGNQPQHF
j_call: TRBJ2-3; clone_size: NA; v_call: TRBV5-6; d_call: TRBD2; cdr3_nt: TGTGCCAGCAGCCTCGGGGGGGTCCCAGATACGCAGTATTTT; cdr3_aa: CASSLGGVPDTQYF